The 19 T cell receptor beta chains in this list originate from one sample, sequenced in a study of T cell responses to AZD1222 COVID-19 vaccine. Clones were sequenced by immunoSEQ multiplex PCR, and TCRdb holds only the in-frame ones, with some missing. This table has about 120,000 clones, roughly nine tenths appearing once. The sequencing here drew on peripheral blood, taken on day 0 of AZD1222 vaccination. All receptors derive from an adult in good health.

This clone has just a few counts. CDR3 nucleotides: TGTGCCAGCAGTTTATTGGGGACAGGGGGCAAGGCTAACTATGGCTACACCTTC. It translates to CASSLLGTGGKANYGYTF. J is TRBJ1-2 and V is TRBV28, with 12 bases aligning to TRBD1. CDR3 length equals 18 residues. V lost 1 base to trimming and J lost 0 bases; unmatched junction nucleotides: 6. The germline V gene has CDR1 MDHEN and CDR2 SYDVKM.

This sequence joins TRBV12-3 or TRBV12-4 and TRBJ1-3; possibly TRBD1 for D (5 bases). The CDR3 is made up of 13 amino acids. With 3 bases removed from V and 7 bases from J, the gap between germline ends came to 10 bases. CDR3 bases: TGTGCCAGCAGTTTGATGTGGGGCAACACCATATATTTT. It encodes CASSLMWGNTIYF.

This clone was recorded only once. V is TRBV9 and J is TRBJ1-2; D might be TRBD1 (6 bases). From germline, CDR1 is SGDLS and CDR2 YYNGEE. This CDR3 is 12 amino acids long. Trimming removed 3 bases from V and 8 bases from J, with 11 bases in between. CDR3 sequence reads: CASSETGLGYTF. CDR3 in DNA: TGTGCCAGCAGCGAGACAGGTCTGGGCTACACCTTC.

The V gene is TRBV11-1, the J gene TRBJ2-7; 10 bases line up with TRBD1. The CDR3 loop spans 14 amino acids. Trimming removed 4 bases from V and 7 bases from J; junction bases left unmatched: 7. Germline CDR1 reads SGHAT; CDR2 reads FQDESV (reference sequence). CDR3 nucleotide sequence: TGTGCCAGCAGCTCCACGGACAGGGGGTTTGAGCAGTACTTC. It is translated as CASSSTDRGFEQYF.

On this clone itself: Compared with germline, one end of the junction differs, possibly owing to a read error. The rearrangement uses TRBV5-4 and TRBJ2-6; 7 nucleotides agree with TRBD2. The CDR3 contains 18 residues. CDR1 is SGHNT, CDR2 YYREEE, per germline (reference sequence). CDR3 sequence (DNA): TGTGCCAGCTGCTTGGGGGGGAGTAGGGGCTCTGGGGCCAACGTCCTGACTTTC. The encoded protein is CASCLGGSRGSGANVLTF.

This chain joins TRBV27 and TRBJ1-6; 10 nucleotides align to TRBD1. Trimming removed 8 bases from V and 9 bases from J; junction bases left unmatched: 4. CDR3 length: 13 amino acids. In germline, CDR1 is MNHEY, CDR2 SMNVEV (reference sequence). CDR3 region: CASAGTGASPLHF. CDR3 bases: TGTGCCAGCGCGGGGACAGGGGCTTCACCCCTCCACTTT.

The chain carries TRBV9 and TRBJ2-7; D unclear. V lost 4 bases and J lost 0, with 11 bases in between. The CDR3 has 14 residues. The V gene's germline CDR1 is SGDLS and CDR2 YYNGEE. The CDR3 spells CASSPGQNSYEQYF. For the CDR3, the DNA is TGTGCCAGCAGCCCTGGGCAAAACTCCTACGAGCAGTACTTC.

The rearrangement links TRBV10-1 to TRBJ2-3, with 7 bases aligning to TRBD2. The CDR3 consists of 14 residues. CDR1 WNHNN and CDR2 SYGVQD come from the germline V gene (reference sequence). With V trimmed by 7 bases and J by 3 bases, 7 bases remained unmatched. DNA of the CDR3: TGCGCCAGCAAGGGCGGGAGTGAAACAGATACGCAGTATTTT. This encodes CASKGGSETDTQYF.

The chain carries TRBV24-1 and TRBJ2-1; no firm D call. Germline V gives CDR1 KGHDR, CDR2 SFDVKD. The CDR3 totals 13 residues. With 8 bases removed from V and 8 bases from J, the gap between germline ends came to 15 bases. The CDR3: CATTGFSMDEQFF. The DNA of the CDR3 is TGTGCCACCACCGGCTTTTCGATGGATGAGCAGTTCTTC.

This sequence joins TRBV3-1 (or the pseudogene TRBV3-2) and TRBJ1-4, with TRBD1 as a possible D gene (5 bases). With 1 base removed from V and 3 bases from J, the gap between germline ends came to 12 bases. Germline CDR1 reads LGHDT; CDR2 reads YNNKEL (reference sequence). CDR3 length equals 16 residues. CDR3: CASSQVPGPPNEKLFF. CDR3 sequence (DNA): TGTGCCAGCAGCCAAGTCCCGGGACCGCCTAATGAAAAACTGTTTTTT.

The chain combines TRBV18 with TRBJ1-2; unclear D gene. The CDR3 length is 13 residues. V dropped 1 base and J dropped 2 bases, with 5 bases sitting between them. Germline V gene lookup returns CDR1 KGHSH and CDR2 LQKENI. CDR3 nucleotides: TGTGCCAGCTCACCACTGGACAACTATGGCTACACCTTC. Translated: CASSPLDNYGYTF.

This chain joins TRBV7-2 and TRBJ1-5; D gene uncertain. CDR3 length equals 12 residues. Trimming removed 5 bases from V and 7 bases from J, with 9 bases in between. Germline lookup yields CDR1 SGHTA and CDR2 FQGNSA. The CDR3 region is CASSPPSQPQHF. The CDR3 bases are TGTGCCAGCAGCCCACCCTCCCAGCCCCAGCATTTT.

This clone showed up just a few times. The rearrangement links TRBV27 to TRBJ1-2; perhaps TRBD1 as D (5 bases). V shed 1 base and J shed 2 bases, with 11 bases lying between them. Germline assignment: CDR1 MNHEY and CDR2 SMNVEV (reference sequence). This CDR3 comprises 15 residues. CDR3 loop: CASSLFWGGNYGYTF. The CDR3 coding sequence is TGTGCCAGCAGTTTATTTTGGGGGGGGAACTATGGCTACACCTTC.

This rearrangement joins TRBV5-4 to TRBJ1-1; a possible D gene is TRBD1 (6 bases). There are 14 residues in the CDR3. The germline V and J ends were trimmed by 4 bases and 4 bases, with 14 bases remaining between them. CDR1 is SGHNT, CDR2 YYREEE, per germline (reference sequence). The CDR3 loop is CASSGDRWGTEAFF. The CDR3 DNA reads TGTGCCAGCAGCGGCGACAGGTGGGGCACTGAAGCTTTCTTT.

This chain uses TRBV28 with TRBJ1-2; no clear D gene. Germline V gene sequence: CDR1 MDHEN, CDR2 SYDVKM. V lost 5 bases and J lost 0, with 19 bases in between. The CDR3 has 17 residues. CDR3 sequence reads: CASSPPTALVANYGYTF. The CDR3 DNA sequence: TGTGCCAGCAGTCCGCCCACCGCACTGGTGGCTAACTATGGCTACACCTTC.

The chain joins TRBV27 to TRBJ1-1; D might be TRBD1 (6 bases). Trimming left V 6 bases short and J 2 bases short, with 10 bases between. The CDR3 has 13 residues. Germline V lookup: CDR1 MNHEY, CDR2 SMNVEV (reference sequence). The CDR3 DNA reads TGTGCCAGCAGGACAGGAATAAACACTGAAGCTTTCTTT. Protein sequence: CASRTGINTEAFF.

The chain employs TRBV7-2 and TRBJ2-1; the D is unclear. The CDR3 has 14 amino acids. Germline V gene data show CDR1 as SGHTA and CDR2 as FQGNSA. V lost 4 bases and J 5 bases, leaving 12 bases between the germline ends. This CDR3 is CASSSSGTNNEQFF. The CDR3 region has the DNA TGTGCCAGCAGCTCCTCCGGAACCAACAATGAGCAGTTCTTC.

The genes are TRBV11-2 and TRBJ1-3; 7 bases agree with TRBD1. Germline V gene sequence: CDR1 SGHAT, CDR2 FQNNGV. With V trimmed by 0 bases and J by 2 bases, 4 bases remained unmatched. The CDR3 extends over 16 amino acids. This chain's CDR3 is CASSLDLDRAGNTIYF. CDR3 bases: TGTGCCAGCAGCTTAGACCTCGACAGGGCTGGAAACACCATATATTTT.

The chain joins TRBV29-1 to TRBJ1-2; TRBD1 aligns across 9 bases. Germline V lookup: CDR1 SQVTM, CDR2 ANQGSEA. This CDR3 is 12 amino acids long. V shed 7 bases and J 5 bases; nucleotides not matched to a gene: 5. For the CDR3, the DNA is TGCAGCGCCGAGGACAGGGGATATGGCTACACCTTC. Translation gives CSAEDRGYGYTF.